Listed below are T cell receptor beta chains from one sample, sequenced in a study of cytomegalovirus exposure and HLA in healthy donors. Profiling relied on immunoSEQ multiplex PCR, and the TCRdb table lists in-frame clones only, not all of them. The sample contains about 330,000 clones, 87% of which appear only once. The specimen was PBMCs. These receptors originate from a woman aged 25 to 45 in good health and CMV-seropositive. Each CDR3 is given with its conserved first and last residue. A D gene is named only where the DNA matches it firmly. Clone sizes are given selectively: once, few, many, or a class where the clone is expanded.

v_call	j_call	d_call	clone_size	cdr3_aa	cdr3_nt
TRBV5-1	TRBJ2-7	NA	NA	CASSQKTPGDSYEQYF	TGCGCCAGCAGCCAAAAAACGCCGGGGGACTCCTACGAGCAGTACTTC
TRBV5-1	TRBJ1-4	NA	NA	CASRPDPRLNEKLFF	TGCGCCAGCAGACCTGACCCGAGACTTAATGAAAAACTGTTTTTT
TRBV7-9	TRBJ2-7	NA	NA	CASSPQPVGSYEQYF	TGTGCCAGCAGCCCGCAGCCCGTCGGCTCCTACGAGCAGTACTTC
TRBV28	TRBJ2-1	TRBD2	NA	CASSRTRFLDEQFF	TGTGCCAGCAGTAGGACTAGATTCTTAGATGAGCAGTTCTTC
TRBV27	TRBJ1-1	NA	NA	CASSLRDFSEAFF	TGTGCCAGCTCCCTCCGGGACTTCTCTGAAGCTTTCTTT
TRBV15	TRBJ2-7	TRBD1	NA	CATSRGSGGFYEQYF	TGTGCCACCAGCAGAGGTTCAGGGGGCTTTTACGAGCAGTACTTC
TRBV6-5	TRBJ1-2	TRBD1	once	CASSYTGDRDGYTF	TGTGCCAGCAGTTATACGGGGGACAGGGATGGCTACACCTTC
TRBV4-2	TRBJ2-2	NA	NA	CASSQLITGELFF	TGTGCCAGCAGCCAACTTATCACCGGGGAGCTGTTTTTT
TRBV29-1	TRBJ2-1	NA	NA	CSVPQGTRSYNEQFF	TGCAGCGTCCCCCAGGGTACCAGGTCCTACAATGAGCAGTTCTTC
TRBV28	TRBJ2-6	NA	once	CASSDRNSGANVLTF	TGTGCCAGCAGCGACAGAAACTCTGGGGCCAACGTCCTGACTTTC
TRBV7-9	TRBJ1-6	TRBD1	NA	CASSLVAGGNSPLHF	TGTGCCAGCAGCTTAGTGGCAGGGGGGAATTCACCCCTCCACTTT
TRBV29-1	TRBJ2-1	NA	NA	CSVHSSGEQFF	TGCAGCGTTCATAGCTCTGGTGAGCAGTTCTTC
TRBV25-1	TRBJ2-3	TRBD2	NA	CASSVSGSGDTQYF	TGTGCCAGCAGTGTTAGCGGGTCAGGAGATACGCAGTATTTT
TRBV27	TRBJ2-5	NA	NA	CASRDHGEETQYF	TGTGCCAGCAGGGACCACGGGGAAGAGACCCAGTACTTC
TRBV7-8	TRBJ1-3	NA	NA	CVLLGSGNTIYF	TGTGTCCTGCTTGGCTCTGGAAACACCATATATTTT
TRBV7-6	TRBJ2-7	TRBD1	NA	CASSLGAWDSSYEQYF	TGTGCCAGCAGCTTAGGGGCGTGGGACAGCTCCTACGAGCAGTACTTC
TRBV9	TRBJ1-1	NA	few	CASSVAAGESTEAFF	TGTGCCAGCAGCGTAGCTGCAGGGGAGAGCACTGAAGCTTTCTTT
TRBV28	TRBJ2-1	TRBD2	NA	CASSWTSGRQNEQFF	TGTGCCAGCAGTTGGACTAGCGGGAGACAGAATGAGCAGTTCTTC
TRBV19	TRBJ2-2	NA	NA	CASSIGPTTGELFF	TGTGCCAGTAGTATAGGGCCGACCACCGGGGAGCTGTTTTTT
TRBV4-1	TRBJ1-2	NA	NA	CASSQDWSSNYGYTF	TGCGCCAGCAGCCAAGATTGGAGCTCTAACTATGGCTACACCTTC
TRBV5-1	TRBJ2-1	TRBD2	NA	CASASGIPYNEQFF	TGCGCCAGCGCTAGCGGGATCCCCTACAATGAGCAGTTCTTC
TRBV7-9	TRBJ2-1	NA	NA	CASSLPDPANEQFF	TGTGCCAGCAGCTTACCGGACCCCGCCAATGAGCAGTTCTTC